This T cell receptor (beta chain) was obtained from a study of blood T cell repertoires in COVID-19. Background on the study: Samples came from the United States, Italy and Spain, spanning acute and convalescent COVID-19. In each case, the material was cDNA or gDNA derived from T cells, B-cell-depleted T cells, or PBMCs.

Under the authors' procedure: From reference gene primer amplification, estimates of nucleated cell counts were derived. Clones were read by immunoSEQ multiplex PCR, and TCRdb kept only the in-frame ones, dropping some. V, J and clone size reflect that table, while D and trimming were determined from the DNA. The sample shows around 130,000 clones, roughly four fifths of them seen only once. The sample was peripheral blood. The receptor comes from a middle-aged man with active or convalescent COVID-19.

The CDR3 nucleotides read TGTGCCACCAGGGGAAGGGCAGGGGCGAGTCCCCTAGCCAATCAGCCCCAGCATTTT. Its translation: CATRGRAGASPLANQPQHF. The chain links TRBV24-1 to TRBJ1-5, with D possibly TRBD1 on 6 matching bases. Germline V gene sequence: CDR1 KGHDR, CDR2 SFDVKD. The CDR3 has 19 amino acids. Trimming took off 7 bases at V and 3 bases at J, with 27 bases between the two ends.